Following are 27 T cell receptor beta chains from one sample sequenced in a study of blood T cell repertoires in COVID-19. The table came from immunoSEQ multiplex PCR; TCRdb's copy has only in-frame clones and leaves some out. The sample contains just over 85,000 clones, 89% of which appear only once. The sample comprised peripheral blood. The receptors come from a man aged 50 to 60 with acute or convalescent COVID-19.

Here the CDR3 DNA reads TGTGCCAGCAGCTCCGGACAGGGCACTGAAGCTTTCTTT. This encodes CASSSGQGTEAFF. The V call is TRBV11-3, the J call TRBJ1-1; TRBD1 aligns across 8 bases. The V gene's germline CDR1 is SGHNT and CDR2 YENEEA. The CDR3 runs 13 residues. The ends lost 4 bases at V and 4 bases at J; junction bases unmatched: 2.

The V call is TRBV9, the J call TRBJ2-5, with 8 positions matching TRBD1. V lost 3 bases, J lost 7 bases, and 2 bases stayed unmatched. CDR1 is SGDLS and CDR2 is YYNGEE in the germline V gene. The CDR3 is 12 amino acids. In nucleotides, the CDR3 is TGTGCCAGCAGCGGAGACAGGGGGACCCAGTACTTC. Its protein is CASSGDRGTQYF.

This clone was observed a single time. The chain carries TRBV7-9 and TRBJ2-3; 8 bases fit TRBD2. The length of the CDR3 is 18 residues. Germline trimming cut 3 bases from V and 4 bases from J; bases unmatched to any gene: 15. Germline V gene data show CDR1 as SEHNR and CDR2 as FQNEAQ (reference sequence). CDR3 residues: CASSLPPPGLELADTQYF. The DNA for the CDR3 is TGTGCCAGCAGCTTGCCGCCCCCGGGACTAGAGCTCGCAGATACGCAGTATTTT.

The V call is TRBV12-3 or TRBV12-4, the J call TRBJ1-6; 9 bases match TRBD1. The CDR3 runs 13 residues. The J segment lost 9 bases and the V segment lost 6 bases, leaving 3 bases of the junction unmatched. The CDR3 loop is CASRGQGGSPLHF. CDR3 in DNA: TGTGCCAGCAGGGGACAGGGTGGTTCACCCCTCCACTTT.

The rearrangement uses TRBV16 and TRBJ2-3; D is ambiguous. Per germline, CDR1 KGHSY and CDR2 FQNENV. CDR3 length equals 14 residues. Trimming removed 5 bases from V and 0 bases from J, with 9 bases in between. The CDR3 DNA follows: TGTGCCAGCAGCGTTGCGAGTAGCACAGATACGCAGTATTTT. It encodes CASSVASSTDTQYF.

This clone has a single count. Here the CDR3 DNA reads TGTGCCAGCAGCTTAGAACATAGCACAGATACGCAGTATTTT. Protein: CASSLEHSTDTQYF. This chain connects TRBV7-9 to TRBJ2-3; D call uncertain. This CDR3 comprises 14 residues. Germline lookup yields CDR1 SEHNR and CDR2 FQNEAQ (reference sequence). Trimming took off 1 base at V and 0 bases at J, with 5 bases between the two ends.

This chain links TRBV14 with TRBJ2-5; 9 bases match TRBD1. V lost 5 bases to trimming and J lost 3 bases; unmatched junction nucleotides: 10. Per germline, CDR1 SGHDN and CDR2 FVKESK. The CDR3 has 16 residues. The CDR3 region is CASSYGTGYGEETQYF. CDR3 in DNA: TGTGCCAGCAGCTACGGGACAGGGTATGGTGAAGAGACCCAGTACTTC.

The CDR3: CASSHKYEQYV. The DNA of the CDR3 is TGTGCCAGCAGTCATAAATACGAGCAGTACGTC. The chain is built from TRBV6-6 and TRBJ2-7; D unresolved. The germline CDR1 and CDR2 sequences are MNHNY and SVGAGI (reference sequence). The V end lost 5 bases, the J end lost 4 bases, and 6 bases lay between the germline ends. The CDR3 has 11 residues.

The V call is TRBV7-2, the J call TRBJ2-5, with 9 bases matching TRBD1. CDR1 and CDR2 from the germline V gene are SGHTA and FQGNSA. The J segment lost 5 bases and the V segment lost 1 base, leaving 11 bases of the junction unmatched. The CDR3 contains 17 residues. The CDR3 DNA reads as TGTGCCAGCAGCTTAGTCGGGACAGGGTCTATTATCGAGACCCAGTACTTC. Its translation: CASSLVGTGSIIETQYF. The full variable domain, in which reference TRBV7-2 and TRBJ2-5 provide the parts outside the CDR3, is GAGVSQSPSNKVTEKGKDVELRCDPISGHTALYWYRQSLGQGLEFLIYFQGNSAPDKSGLPSDRFSAERTGGSVSTLTIQRTQQEDSAVYLCASSLVGTGSIIETQYFGPGTRLLVL.

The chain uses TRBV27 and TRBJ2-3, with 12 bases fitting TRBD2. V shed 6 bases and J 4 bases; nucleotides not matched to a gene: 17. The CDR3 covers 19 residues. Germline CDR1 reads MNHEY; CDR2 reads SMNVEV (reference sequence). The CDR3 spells CASSRAGLAGGRWADTQYF. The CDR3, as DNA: TGTGCCAGCAGCAGGGCCGGGCTAGCGGGGGGGAGGTGGGCAGATACGCAGTATTTT.

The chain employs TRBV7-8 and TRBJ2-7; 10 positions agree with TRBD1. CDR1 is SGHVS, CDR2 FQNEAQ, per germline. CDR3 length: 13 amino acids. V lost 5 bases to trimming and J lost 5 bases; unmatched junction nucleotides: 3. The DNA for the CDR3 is TGTGCCAGCAGCGCCGGGACAGGGGACGAGCAGTACTTC. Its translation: CASSAGTGDEQYF.

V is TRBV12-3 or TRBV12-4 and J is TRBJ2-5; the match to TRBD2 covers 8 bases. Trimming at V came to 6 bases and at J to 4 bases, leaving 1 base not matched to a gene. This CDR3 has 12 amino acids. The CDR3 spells CASRAGGETQYF. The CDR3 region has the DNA TGTGCCAGCAGGGCGGGGGGAGAGACCCAGTACTTC.

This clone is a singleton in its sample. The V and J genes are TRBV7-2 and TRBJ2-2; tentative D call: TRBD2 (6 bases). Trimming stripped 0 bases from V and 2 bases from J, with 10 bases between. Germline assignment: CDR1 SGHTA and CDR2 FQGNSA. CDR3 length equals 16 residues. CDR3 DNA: TGTGCCAGCAGCTTAGCGGGACTTCTTAACACCGGGGAGCTGTTTTTT. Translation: CASSLAGLLNTGELFF.

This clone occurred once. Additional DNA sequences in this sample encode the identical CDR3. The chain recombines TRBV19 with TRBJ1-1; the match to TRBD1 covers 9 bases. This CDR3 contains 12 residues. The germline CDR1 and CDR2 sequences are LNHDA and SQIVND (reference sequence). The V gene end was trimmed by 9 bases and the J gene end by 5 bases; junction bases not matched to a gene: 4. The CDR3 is CASTDRGTEAFF. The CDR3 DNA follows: TGTGCCAGCACCGACAGGGGGACTGAAGCTTTCTTT.

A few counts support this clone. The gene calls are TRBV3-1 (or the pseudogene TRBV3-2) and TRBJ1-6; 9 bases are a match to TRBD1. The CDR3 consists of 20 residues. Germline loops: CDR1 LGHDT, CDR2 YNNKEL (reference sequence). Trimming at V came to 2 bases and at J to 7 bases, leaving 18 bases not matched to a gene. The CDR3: CASSQYFPGQGTGRNSPLHF. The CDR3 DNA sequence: TGTGCCAGCAGCCAATACTTCCCGGGACAGGGAACGGGAAGGAATTCACCCCTCCACTTT.

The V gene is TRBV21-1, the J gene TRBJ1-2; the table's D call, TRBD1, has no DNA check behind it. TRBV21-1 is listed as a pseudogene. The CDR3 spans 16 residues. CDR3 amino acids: CASSIPGQDVRYGYTF. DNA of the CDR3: TGTGCCAGCAGCATTCCAGGACAGGATGTACGGTATGGCTACACCTTC.

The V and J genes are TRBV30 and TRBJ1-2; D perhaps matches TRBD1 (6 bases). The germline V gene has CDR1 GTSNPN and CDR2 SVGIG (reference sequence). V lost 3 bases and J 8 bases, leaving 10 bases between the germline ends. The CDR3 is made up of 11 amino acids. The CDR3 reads CAWSAGVGYTF. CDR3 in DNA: TGTGCCTGGAGCGCAGGGGTGGGCTACACCTTC.

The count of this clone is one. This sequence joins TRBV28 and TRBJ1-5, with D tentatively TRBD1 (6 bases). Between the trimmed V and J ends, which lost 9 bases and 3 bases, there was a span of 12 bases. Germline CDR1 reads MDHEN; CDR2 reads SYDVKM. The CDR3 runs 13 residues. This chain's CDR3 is CASHRDTNQPQHF. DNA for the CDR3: TGTGCCAGTCACCGGGACACCAATCAGCCCCAGCATTTT.

The DNA for the CDR3 is TGTGCCAGCAGCCCCTTCGCAGGGGGCGGTTCACCCCTCCACTTT. Protein: CASSPFAGGGSPLHF. The chain joins TRBV5-6 to TRBJ1-6; 8 positions match TRBD1. CDR3 length: 15 residues. Trimming cost V 4 bases and J 9 bases; bases outside gene matches: 9. Germline CDR1 is SGHDT and CDR2 is YYEEEE.

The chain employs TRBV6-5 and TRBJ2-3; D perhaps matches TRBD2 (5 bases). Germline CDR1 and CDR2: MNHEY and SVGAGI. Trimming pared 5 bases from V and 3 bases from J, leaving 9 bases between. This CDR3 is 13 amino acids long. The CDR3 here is CASSPGLTDTQYF. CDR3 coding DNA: TGTGCCAGCAGTCCGGGATTGACAGATACGCAGTATTTT.

CDR3 DNA sequence: TGTGCCAGCAGTGCCGGAACAGGGAACCACTTT. Amino acid sequence: CASSAGTGNHF. The J gene is TRBJ1-6, the V gene TRBV28; a possible D gene is TRBD1 (6 bases). Germline assignment: CDR1 MDHEN and CDR2 SYDVKM. CDR3 size: 11 residues. Trimming shortened V by 5 bases and J by 18 bases, and 14 bases separated the two germline ends.

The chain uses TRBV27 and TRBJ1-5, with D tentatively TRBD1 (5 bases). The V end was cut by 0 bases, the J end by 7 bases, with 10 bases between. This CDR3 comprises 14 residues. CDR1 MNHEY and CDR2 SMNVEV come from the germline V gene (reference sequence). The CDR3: CASSLSQGRQPQHF. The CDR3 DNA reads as TGTGCCAGCAGTTTATCGCAGGGCAGGCAGCCCCAGCATTTT.

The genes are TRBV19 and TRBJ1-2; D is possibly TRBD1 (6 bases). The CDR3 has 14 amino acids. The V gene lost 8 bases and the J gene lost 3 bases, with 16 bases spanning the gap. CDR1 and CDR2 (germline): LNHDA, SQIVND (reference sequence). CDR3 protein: CASQQGTEYYGYTF. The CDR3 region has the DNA TGTGCCAGTCAACAGGGAACGGAGTACTATGGCTACACCTTC.

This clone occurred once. As DNA, the CDR3 is TGCGCCAGCAGCTTGGGGGGAACTGGGAGTAATGAAAAACTGTTTTTT. This gives the protein CASSLGGTGSNEKLFF. The chain combines TRBV5-1 with TRBJ1-4; D remains ambiguous. V was cut by 0 bases and J by 4 bases, with 13 bases left in between. Germline V gene lookup returns CDR1 SGHRS and CDR2 YFSETQ. The CDR3 covers 16 residues.

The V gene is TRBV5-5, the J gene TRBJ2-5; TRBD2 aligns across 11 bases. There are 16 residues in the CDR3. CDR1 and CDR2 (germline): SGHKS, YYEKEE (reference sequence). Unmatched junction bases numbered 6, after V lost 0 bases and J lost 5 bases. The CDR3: CASSLVAGGSWETQYF. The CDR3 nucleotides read TGTGCCAGCAGCTTGGTAGCGGGGGGGTCGTGGGAGACCCAGTACTTC.

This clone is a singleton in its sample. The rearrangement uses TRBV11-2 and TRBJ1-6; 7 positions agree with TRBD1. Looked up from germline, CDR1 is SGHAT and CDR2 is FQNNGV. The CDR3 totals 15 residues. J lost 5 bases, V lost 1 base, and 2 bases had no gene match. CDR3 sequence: CASSLGQGDNSPLHF. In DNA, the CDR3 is TGTGCCAGCAGCTTAGGGCAGGGGGATAATTCACCCCTCCACTTT.

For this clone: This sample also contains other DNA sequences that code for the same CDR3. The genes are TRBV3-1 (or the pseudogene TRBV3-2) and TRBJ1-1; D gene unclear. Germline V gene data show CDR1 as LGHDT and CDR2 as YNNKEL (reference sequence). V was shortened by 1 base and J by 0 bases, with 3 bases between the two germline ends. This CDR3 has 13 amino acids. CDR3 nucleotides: TGTGCCAGCAGCCAAGGGCTGAACACTGAAGCTTTCTTT. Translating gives CASSQGLNTEAFF.